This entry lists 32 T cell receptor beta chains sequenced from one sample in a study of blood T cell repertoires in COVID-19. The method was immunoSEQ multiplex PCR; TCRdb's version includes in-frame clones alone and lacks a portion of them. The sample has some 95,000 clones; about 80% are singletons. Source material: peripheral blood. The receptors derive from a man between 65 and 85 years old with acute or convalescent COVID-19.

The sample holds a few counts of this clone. CDR3 residues: CATSPSRGSGNEQFF. In DNA form, the CDR3 reads TGTGCCACCAGCCCTTCTAGGGGGAGCGGCAATGAGCAGTTCTTC. The V call is TRBV15, the J call TRBJ2-1; TRBD1 is a possible D gene (6 bases). Germline CDR1 is LNHNV and CDR2 is YYDKDF (reference sequence). This CDR3 is 15 amino acids long. Between the trimmed V and J ends, which lost 5 bases and 6 bases, there was a span of 17 bases.

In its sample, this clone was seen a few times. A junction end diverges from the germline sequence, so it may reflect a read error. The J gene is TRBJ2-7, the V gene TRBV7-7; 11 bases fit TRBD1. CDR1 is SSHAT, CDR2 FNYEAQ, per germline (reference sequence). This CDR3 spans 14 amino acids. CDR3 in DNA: TGTGCTAGCAGCTCCGGACAGGGGGCGGGGGAGCAGTACTTC. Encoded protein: CASSSGQGAGEQYF. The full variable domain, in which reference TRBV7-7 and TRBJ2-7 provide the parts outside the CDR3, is GAGVSQSPRYKVTKRGQDVTLRCDPISSHATLYWYQQALGQGPEFLTYFNYEAQPDKSGLPSDRFSAERPEGSISTLTIQRTEQRDSAMYRCASSSGQGAGEQYFGPGTRLTVT.

The CDR3 spells CASSSTSGSYEQYF. The DNA of the CDR3 is TGTGCCAGCAGCTCGACTAGCGGGAGTTACGAGCAGTACTTC. This chain links TRBV11-2 with TRBJ2-7, with 12 bases lining up with TRBD2. Germline lookup yields CDR1 SGHAT and CDR2 FQNNGV. The junction had 2 bases not matched to a gene; V was cut back by 4 bases and J by 4 bases. The CDR3 consists of 14 residues.

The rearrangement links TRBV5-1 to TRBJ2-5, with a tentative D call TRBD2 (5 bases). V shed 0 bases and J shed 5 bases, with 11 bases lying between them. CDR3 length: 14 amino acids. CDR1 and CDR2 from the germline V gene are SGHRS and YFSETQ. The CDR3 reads CASSLGAGEETQYF. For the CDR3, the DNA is TGCGCCAGCAGCTTGGGAGCCGGGGAGGAGACCCAGTACTTC.

The CDR3 reads CAISGQGDPYGYTF. The CDR3 DNA follows: TGTGCCATCAGCGGACAGGGCGACCCTTATGGCTACACCTTC. V usage is TRBV10-3 and J usage is TRBJ1-2; 8 nucleotides align to TRBD1. Per the germline V gene, CDR1 is ENHRY and CDR2 is SYGVKD. This CDR3 has 14 residues. V lost 6 bases, J lost 5 bases, and 8 bases stayed unmatched.

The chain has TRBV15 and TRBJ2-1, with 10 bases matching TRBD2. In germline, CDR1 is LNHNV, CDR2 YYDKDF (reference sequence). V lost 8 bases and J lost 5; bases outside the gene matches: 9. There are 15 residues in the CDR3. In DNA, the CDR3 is TGTGCCACCCCCCGGAGCGGGAGGGCACACAATGAGCAGTTCTTC. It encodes CATPRSGRAHNEQFF.

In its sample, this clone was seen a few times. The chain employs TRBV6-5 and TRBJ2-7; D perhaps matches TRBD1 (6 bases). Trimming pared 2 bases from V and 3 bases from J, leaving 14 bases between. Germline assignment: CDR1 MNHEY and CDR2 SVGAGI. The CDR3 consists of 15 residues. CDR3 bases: TGTGCCAGCAGTTACGATCAACAGGGCTTCTACGAGCAGTACTTC. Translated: CASSYDQQGFYEQYF.

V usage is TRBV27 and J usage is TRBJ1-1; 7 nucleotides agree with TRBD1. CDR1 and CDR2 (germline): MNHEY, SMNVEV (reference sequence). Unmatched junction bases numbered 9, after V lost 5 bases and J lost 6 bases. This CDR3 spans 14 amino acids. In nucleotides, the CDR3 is TGTGCCAGCAGTCACCCGACAGGGAGGCCTGAAGCTTTCTTT. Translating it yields CASSHPTGRPEAFF.

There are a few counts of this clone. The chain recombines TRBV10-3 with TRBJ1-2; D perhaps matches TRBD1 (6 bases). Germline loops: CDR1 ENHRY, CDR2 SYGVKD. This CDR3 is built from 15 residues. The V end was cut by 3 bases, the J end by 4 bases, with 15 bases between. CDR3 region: CAISDFRQDFYGYTF. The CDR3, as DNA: TGTGCCATCAGTGACTTTCGACAGGACTTCTATGGCTACACCTTC.

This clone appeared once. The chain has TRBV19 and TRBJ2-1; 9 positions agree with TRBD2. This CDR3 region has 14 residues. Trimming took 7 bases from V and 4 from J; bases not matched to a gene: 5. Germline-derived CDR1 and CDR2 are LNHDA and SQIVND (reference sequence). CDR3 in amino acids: CASNSGRTYNEQFF. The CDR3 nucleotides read TGTGCCAGTAACAGCGGGAGGACATACAATGAGCAGTTCTTC.

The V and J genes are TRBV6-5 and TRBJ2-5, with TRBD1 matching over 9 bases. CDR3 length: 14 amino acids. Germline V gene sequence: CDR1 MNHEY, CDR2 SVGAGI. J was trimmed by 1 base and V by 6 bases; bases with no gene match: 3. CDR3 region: CASSRDRAQETQYF. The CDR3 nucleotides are TGTGCCAGCAGCCGGGACAGGGCCCAAGAGACCCAGTACTTC.

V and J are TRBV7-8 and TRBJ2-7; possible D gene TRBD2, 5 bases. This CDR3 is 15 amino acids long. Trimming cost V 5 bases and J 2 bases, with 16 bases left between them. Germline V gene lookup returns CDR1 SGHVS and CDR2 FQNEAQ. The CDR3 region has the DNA TGTGCCAGCAGCCCCCCCCAGCGGAAACCCTACGAGCAGTACTTC. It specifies CASSPPQRKPYEQYF.

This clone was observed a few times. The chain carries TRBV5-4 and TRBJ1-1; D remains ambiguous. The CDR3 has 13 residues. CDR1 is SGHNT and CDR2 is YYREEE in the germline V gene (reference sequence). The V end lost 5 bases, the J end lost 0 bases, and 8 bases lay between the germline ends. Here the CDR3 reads CASSLRMNTEAFF. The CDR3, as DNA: TGTGCCAGCAGTCTCAGAATGAACACTGAAGCTTTCTTT. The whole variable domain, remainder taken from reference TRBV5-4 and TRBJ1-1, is ETGVTQSPTHLIKTRGQQVTLRCSSQSGHNTVSWYQQALGQGPQFIFQYYREEENGRGNFPPRFSGLQFPNYSSELNVNALELDDSALYLCASSLRMNTEAFFGQGTRLTVV.

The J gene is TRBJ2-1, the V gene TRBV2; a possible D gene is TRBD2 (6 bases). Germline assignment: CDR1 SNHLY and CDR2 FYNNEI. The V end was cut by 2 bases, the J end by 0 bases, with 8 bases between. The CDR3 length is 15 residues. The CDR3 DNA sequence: TGTGCCAGCAGTGAACGGCGGGGCTCCTACAATGAGCAGTTCTTC. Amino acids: CASSERRGSYNEQFF.

The CDR3: CASSPGMNTEAFF. The CDR3 coding sequence is TGCGCCAGCAGCCCCGGGATGAACACTGAAGCTTTCTTT. The V call is TRBV5-1, the J call TRBJ1-1, with D uncertain. CDR1 is SGHRS and CDR2 is YFSETQ in the germline V gene. CDR3 length: 13 amino acids. Trimming stripped 4 bases from V and 0 bases from J, with 7 bases between.

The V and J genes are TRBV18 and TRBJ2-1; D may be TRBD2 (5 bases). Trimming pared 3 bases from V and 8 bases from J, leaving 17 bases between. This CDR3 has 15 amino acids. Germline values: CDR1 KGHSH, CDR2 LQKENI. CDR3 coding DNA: TGTGCCAGCTCACCCCAACCGGGAATGTCGGATGAGCAGTTCTTC. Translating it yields CASSPQPGMSDEQFF.

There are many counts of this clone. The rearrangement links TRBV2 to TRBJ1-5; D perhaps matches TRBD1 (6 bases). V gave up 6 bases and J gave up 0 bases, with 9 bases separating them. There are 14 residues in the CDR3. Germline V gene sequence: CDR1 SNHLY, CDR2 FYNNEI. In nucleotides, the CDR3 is TGTGCCAGCAGGACAGGACTTAGCAATCAGCCCCAGCATTTT. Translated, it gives CASRTGLSNQPQHF.

This CDR3 is CASSKSNLGGPRPYCNQPQHF. The CDR3 nucleotides read TGTGCCAGCAGCAAATCTAACTTGGGGGGGCCGAGGCCCTATTGCAATCAGCCCCAGCATTTT. The rearrangement joins TRBV21-1 to TRBJ1-5. TRBV21-1 is recorded as a pseudogene. The CDR3 is made up of 21 amino acids.

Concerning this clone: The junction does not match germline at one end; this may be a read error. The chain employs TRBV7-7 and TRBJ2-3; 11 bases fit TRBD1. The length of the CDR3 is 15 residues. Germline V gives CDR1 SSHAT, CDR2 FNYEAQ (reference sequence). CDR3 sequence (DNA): TGTGCTAGCAGCCGGGACAGGGGGGGAGTAGATACGCAGTATTTT. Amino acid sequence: CASSRDRGGVDTQYF.

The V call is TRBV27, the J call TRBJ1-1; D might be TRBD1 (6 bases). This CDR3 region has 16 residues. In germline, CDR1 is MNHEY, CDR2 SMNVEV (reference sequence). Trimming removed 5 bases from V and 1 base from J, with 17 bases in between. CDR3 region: CASSPGHRAPNTEAFF. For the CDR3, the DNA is TGTGCCAGCAGTCCGGGACATAGAGCTCCGAACACTGAAGCTTTCTTT.

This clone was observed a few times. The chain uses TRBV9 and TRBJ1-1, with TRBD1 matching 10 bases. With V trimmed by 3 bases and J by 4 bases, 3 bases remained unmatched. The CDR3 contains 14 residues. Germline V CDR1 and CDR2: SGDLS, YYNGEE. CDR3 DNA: TGTGCCAGCAGCGCCTGGACAGGGGGCACTGAAGCTTTCTTT. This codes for CASSAWTGGTEAFF. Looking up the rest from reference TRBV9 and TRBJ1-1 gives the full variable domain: DSGVTQTPKHLITATGQRVTLRCSPRSGDLSVYWYQQSLDQGLQFLIQYYNGEERAKGNILERFSAQQFPDLHSELNLSSLELGDSALYFCASSAWTGGTEAFFGQGTRLTVV.

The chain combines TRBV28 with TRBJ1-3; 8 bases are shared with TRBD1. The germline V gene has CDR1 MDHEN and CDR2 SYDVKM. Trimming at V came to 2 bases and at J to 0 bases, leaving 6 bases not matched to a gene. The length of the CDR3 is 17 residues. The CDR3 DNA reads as TGTGCCAGCAGTTTAGCTTCGGGACAGGTCTCTGGAAACACCATATATTTT. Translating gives CASSLASGQVSGNTIYF.

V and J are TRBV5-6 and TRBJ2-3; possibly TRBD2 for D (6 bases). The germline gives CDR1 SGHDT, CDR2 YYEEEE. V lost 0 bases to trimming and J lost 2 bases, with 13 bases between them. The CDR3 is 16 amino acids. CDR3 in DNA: TGTGCCAGCAGCTTGGCTGCGGGGAGCTACACAGATACGCAGTATTTT. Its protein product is CASSLAAGSYTDTQYF.

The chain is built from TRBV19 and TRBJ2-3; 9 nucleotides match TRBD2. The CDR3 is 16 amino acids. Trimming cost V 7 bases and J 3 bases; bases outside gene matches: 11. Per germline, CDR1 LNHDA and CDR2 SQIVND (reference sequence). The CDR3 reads CASKRAVTSGTDTQYF. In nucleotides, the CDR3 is TGTGCCAGTAAAAGAGCCGTTACTAGCGGGACAGATACGCAGTATTTT.

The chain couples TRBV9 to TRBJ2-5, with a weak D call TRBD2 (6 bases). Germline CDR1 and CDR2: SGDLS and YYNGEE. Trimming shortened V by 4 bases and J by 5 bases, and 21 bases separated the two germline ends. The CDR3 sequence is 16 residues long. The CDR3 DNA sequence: TGTGCCAGCAGCTCACACTCATGGGGCGGGACGGAGACCCAGTACTTC. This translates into CASSSHSWGGTETQYF.

The CDR3 DNA reads TGCAGCGCCGAGGGGGCAATAGGCACAGATACGCAGTATTTT. Its translation is CSAEGAIGTDTQYF. This chain joins TRBV29-1 and TRBJ2-3, with TRBD1 identical over 7 bases. The length of the CDR3 is 14 residues. CDR1 is SQVTM, CDR2 ANQGSEA, per germline. V shed 7 bases and J 1 base; nucleotides not matched to a gene: 8.

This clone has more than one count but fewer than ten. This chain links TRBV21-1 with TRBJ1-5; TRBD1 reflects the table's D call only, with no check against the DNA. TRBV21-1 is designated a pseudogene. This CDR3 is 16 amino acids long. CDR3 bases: TGTGCCAGCAGCACCGTCCGGGACAGGTTCGGTCAGCCCCAGCATTTT. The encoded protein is CASSTVRDRFGQPQHF.

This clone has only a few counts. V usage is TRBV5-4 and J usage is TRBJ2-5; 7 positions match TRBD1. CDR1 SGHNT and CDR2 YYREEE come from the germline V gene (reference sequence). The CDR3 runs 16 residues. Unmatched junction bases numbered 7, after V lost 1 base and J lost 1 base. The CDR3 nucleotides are TGTGCCAGCAGCTTGTGGGGGCAGGGGGTCCAAGAGACCCAGTACTTC. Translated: CASSLWGQGVQETQYF.

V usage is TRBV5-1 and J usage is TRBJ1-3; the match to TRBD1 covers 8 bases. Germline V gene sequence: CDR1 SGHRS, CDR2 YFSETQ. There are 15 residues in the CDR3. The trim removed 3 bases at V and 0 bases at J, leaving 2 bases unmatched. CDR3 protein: CASSSTGGSGNTIYF. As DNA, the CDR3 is TGCGCCAGCAGCTCAACAGGGGGCTCTGGAAACACCATATATTTT.

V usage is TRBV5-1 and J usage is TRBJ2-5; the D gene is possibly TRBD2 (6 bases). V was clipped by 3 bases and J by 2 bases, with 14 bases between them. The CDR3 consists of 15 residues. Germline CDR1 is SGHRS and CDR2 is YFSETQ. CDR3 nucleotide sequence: TGCGCCAGCAGCTCTGACGGGGGTTCTCAAGAGACCCAGTACTTC. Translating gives CASSSDGGSQETQYF.

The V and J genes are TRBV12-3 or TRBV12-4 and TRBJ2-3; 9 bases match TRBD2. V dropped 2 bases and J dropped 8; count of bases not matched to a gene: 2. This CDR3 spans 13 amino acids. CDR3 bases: TGTGCCAGCAGTTTACTGCGGGAGGGTACGCAGTATTTT. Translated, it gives CASSLLREGTQYF.

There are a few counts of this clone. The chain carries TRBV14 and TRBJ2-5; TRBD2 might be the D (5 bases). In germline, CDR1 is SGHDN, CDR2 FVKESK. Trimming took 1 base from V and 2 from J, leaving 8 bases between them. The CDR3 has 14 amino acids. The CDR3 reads CASSQADWQETQYF. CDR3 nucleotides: TGTGCCAGCAGCCAAGCGGACTGGCAAGAGACCCAGTACTTC.